This TCR beta chain was captured by sequencing in a study of OX40 agonist ivuxolimab in advanced cancers. Describing the broader study: Ivuxolimab was a fully human IgG2 agonistic monoclonal antibody targeting the costimulatory receptor OX40 (CD134). Intravenous ivuxolimab was administered to patients every 2 weeks at six dose levels: 0.01, 0.1, 0.3, 1.5, 3 and 10 mg/kg. Among the 52 dose-escalation patients, about 20 had hepatocellular carcinoma, approximately 15 melanoma, 9 renal cell carcinoma and 9 head and neck cancer. In the dose-escalation cohort, roughly four fifths of patients were male, and the mean age was approximately 60 years, with a range of roughly 23 to 85. Prior anti-PD-1, anti-PD-L1 or anti-CTLA-4 therapy was permitted, and checkpoint inhibitors had been received by roughly 40% of dose-escalation patients. Three dose-escalation patients achieved partial responses, one with hepatocellular carcinoma and two with cutaneous melanoma. Peripheral TCRbeta sequencing aimed to test whether ivuxolimab altered TCR sequence diversity and caused clonal T-cell expansion. The paper reports the monotherapy dose-escalation portion (N ≈ 50 patients) of the phase I ivuxolimab trial.

Points the paper makes about the study in general: Clonal expansion of both CD4+ and CD8+ blood T cells was observed from baseline to week 6 at doses 0.1 to 3.0 mg/kg. Low levels of normalized T-cell clonal expansion were also shown by some nonresponding patients. In the 0.1-3.0 mg/kg groups, partial responders were among the patients with the lowest normalized peripheral clonal expansion, particularly in CD8+ T cells. After ivuxolimab, CD8+ T cells had more expanded clones than CD4+ T cells on average. The antigen specificity of the clonally expanded peripheral T cells was not determined.

Genomic DNA was isolated from the sorted cells so that the TCRbeta CDR3 region could be sequenced. TCRbeta CDR3 regions were sequenced using the immunoSEQ Assay. In its TCRdb copy, this immuneACCESS table keeps in-frame sequences only and misses some clones. Where compared with another copy, unresolved V genes explain less than half of these, and the others have no known cause. The sample contains 83,000 or so clones, roughly 90% of them found a single time. The ten largest clones represent approximately 0.7% of the sample. Patients with autoimmune disease history or receiving systemic immunosuppression were excluded from the trial. Peripheral blood for TCR sequencing was collected from all dose cohorts at baseline, on cycle 4 day 1, and on cycle 7 day 1. The samples were drawn from a first-in-human, open-label, multicenter phase I dose-escalation trial of ivuxolimab. Adults with locally advanced or metastatic melanoma, renal cell, hepatocellular, or head and neck squamous cell carcinoma were enrolled in the trial. Before TCR sequencing, CD4+ T cells and CD8+ T cells from peripheral blood were sorted into separate populations.

As encoded in the germline V gene (reference sequence), CDR1 is MNHEY while CDR2 is SMNVEV. The trim is 5 bases for V and 4 bases for J, with a gap of 21 bases between the germline ends. Inclusive of the bounding cysteine and phenylalanine, the CDR3 is 16 residues long. Here the CDR3 DNA is all that survives: 48 bases in frame from base 1. This clone was observed a single time. Its binding antigen is unknown. Base qualities are not recorded, but no much larger clone differs from it by a single base. This TCR was recovered from an adult with an advanced solid tumor such as melanoma, head and neck, liver or kidney cancer. The material was CD4+ or CD8+ T cells sorted from blood, obtained in a trial of the OX40 agonist ivuxolimab. The V and J segments used are TRBV27 and TRBJ2-7; a confident D gene designation cannot be given. CDR3 reads: CASSPPRGSSRYEQYF. The DNA is as follows: TGTGCCAGCAGTCCCCCCCGTGGTAGCAGTAGGTACGAGCAGTACTTC.